The 30 T cell receptor beta chains below were found in one sample sequenced in a study of OX40 agonist ivuxolimab in advanced cancers. The protocol was immunoSEQ multiplex PCR, while the TCRdb copy is restricted to in-frame clones and leaves out a portion. In the table there are approximately 79,000 clones, roughly 90% of which are singletons. Sequencing used CD4+ or CD8+ T cells sorted from blood, obtained in a trial of the OX40 agonist ivuxolimab. The receptors stem from an adult with an advanced solid tumor such as melanoma, head and neck, liver or kidney cancer.

This clone was detected only once. V gene TRBV7-9 combines with J gene TRBJ2-2; the match to TRBD1 covers 7 bases. The CDR3 runs to 15 residues. J was trimmed by 0 bases and V by 5 bases; bases with no gene match: 3. Germline CDR1 reads SEHNR; CDR2 reads FQNEAQ (reference sequence). The CDR3, as DNA: TGTGCCAGCAGCCACGGGACAGCGAACACCGGGGAGCTGTTTTTT. Its protein product is CASSHGTANTGELFF.

This clone was found once. The chain joins TRBV7-9 to TRBJ2-5, with 9 bases identical to TRBD2. CDR1 is SEHNR and CDR2 is FQNEAQ in the germline V gene (reference sequence). Trimming removed 0 bases from V and 1 base from J; junction bases left unmatched: 9. The CDR3 totals 18 residues. The CDR3 sequence is CASSLAGASGGFQETQYF. CDR3 in DNA: TGTGCCAGCAGCTTAGCCGGTGCGAGCGGGGGGTTCCAAGAGACCCAGTACTTC.

V and J are TRBV9 and TRBJ2-2; D not resolved. The germline CDR1 and CDR2 sequences are SGDLS and YYNGEE. The CDR3 totals 12 residues. V was trimmed by 4 bases and J by 6 bases, leaving 7 bases between them. CDR3 in DNA: TGTGCCAGCAGCCCCCGGCCCGGGGAGCTGTTTTTT. Encoded protein: CASSPRPGELFF.

The chain uses TRBV5-1 and TRBJ1-2; possible D gene TRBD1, 6 bases. Germline V gene sequence: CDR1 SGHRS, CDR2 YFSETQ. Trimming stripped 6 bases from V and 7 bases from J, with 22 bases between. The CDR3 is made up of 15 amino acids. CDR3 DNA: TGCGCCAGCACTTTAACAGGGTCGGTTTCGGTTGGCTACACCTTC. Amino acid sequence: CASTLTGSVSVGYTF.

Here the CDR3 reads CASGGSPELADTQYF. As DNA, the CDR3 is TGTGCCAGCGGAGGGTCCCCGGAGCTTGCAGATACGCAGTATTTT. The rearrangement joins TRBV6-6 to TRBJ2-3; D is perhaps TRBD2 (6 bases). V shed 8 bases and J shed 4 bases, with 19 bases lying between them. The CDR3 runs 15 residues. CDR1 is MNHNY and CDR2 is SVGAGI in the germline V gene (reference sequence).

This rearrangement joins TRBV5-4 to TRBJ1-1; tentatively, D is TRBD1 (6 bases). Germline lookup yields CDR1 SGHNT and CDR2 YYREEE (reference sequence). The CDR3 loop spans 16 amino acids. V lost 0 bases to trimming and J lost 0 bases, with 12 bases between them. This chain's CDR3 is CASSLDRADMNTEAFF. In nucleotides, the CDR3 is TGTGCCAGCAGCTTGGACAGGGCAGACATGAACACTGAAGCTTTCTTT.

CDR3 sequence reads: CASSAHPDSSGNTIYF. Here the CDR3 DNA reads TGCGCCAGCAGCGCCCACCCGGACAGCTCTGGAAACACCATATATTTT. The chain combines TRBV5-1 with TRBJ1-3; D may be TRBD1 (6 bases). V was clipped by 4 bases and J by 0 bases, with 14 bases between them. CDR1 is SGHRS, CDR2 YFSETQ, per germline. This CDR3 has 16 amino acids. The full variable domain, rest sourced from reference TRBV5-1 and TRBJ1-3, is KAGVTQTPRYLIKTRGQQVTLSCSPISGHRSVSWYQQTPGQGLQFLFEYFSETQRNKGNFPGRFSGRQFSNSRSEMNVSTLELGDSALYLCASSAHPDSSGNTIYFGEGSWLTVV.

The rearrangement joins TRBV4-3 to TRBJ1-2; a weak D match, TRBD1 (5 bases). V lost 1 base to trimming and J lost 3 bases, with 12 bases between them. This CDR3 region has 15 residues. Germline loops: CDR1 LGHNA, CDR2 YSLEER. The CDR3 sequence is CASSQGIGAHYGYTF. The CDR3, as DNA: TGCGCCAGCAGCCAAGGAATCGGGGCTCACTATGGCTACACCTTC.

The rearrangement links TRBV6-5 to TRBJ2-3; D assignment may be TRBD1 or TRBD2 (6 bases each). This CDR3 region has 15 residues. The germline CDR1 and CDR2 sequences are MNHEY and SVGAGI. V was pared by 3 bases and J by 3 bases, with 13 bases between. The CDR3 sequence is CASSYPGAGTDTQYF. The DNA for the CDR3 is TGTGCCAGCAGTTATCCGGGGGCAGGAACAGATACGCAGTATTTT.

The V gene is TRBV27, the J gene TRBJ1-1; TRBD1 aligns across 7 bases. V was clipped by 3 bases and J by 1 base; unmatched bases: 5. The CDR3 extends over 15 amino acids. Germline CDR1 reads MNHEY; CDR2 reads SMNVEV (reference sequence). CDR3 sequence: CASSLTGWGNTEAFF. Here the CDR3 DNA reads TGTGCCAGCAGTTTGACAGGGTGGGGGAACACTGAAGCTTTCTTT.

The V gene is TRBV6-5, the J gene TRBJ1-2; 9 bases line up with TRBD1. The CDR3 covers 16 residues. The germline gives CDR1 MNHEY, CDR2 SVGAGI. Trimming removed 2 bases from V and 4 bases from J; junction bases left unmatched: 8. CDR3 residues: CASSYGRDRAAYGYTF. As DNA, the CDR3 is TGTGCCAGCAGTTACGGCCGGGACAGGGCGGCCTATGGCTACACCTTC.

J is TRBJ2-7 and V is TRBV5-1, with 7 bases that match TRBD1. The V and J ends lost 4 bases and 2 bases, in that order; junction bases with no gene match: 9. There are 15 residues in the CDR3. Germline values: CDR1 SGHRS, CDR2 YFSETQ. The CDR3 region has the DNA TGCGCCAGCAGCACTACGACAGGGCCCACCTACGAGCAGTACTTC. It specifies CASSTTTGPTYEQYF.

The V and J genes are TRBV4-1 and TRBJ2-1, with 9 bases identical to TRBD1. The V and J ends lost 4 bases and 5 bases, in that order; junction bases with no gene match: 9. Germline-derived CDR1 and CDR2 are MGHRA and YSYEKL. CDR3 length equals 16 residues. CDR3 DNA sequence: TGCGCCAGCAGCCTCGCGGGACAGGGAGCGGACAATGAGCAGTTCTTC. The encoded protein is CASSLAGQGADNEQFF.

The gene calls are TRBV15 and TRBJ2-5, with TRBD2 identical over 11 bases. Trimming removed 4 bases from V and 5 bases from J; junction bases left unmatched: 6. This CDR3 spans 15 amino acids. Germline V gives CDR1 LNHNV, CDR2 YYDKDF (reference sequence). The CDR3 sequence: CATSNSGGVSETQYF. CDR3 nucleotides: TGTGCCACCAGCAATAGCGGGGGGGTTAGTGAGACCCAGTACTTC.

V usage is TRBV7-8 and J usage is TRBJ2-7; TRBD1 matches 7 bases. The CDR3 is made up of 14 amino acids. Per germline, CDR1 SGHVS and CDR2 FQNEAQ. Unmatched junction bases numbered 6, after V lost 7 bases and J lost 0 bases. Written as DNA, the CDR3 is TGTGCCAGCACCCTGGGACAGAGCTCCTACGAGCAGTACTTC. This encodes CASTLGQSSYEQYF.

The chain couples TRBV9 to TRBJ2-1, with TRBD2 matching 10 bases. J lost 6 bases, V lost 4 bases, and 7 bases had no gene match. This CDR3 comprises 15 residues. The germline V gene has CDR1 SGDLS and CDR2 YYNGEE. The CDR3 here is CASSISGGATNEQFF. The CDR3, as DNA: TGTGCCAGCAGCATCAGCGGGGGGGCCACCAATGAGCAGTTCTTC.

V gene TRBV4-3 combines with J gene TRBJ2-1, with D perhaps given as TRBD1 or TRBD2 (5 bases each). The CDR3 contains 15 residues. Trimming took off 0 bases at V and 8 bases at J, with 14 bases between the two ends. Per the germline V gene, CDR1 is LGHNA and CDR2 is YSLEER. This chain's CDR3 is CASSQDRTGGDEQFF. In DNA form, the CDR3 reads TGCGCCAGCAGCCAAGATCGAACAGGAGGCGATGAGCAGTTCTTC.

The V gene is TRBV4-3, the J gene TRBJ1-5; D remains unclear. This CDR3 comprises 15 residues. Between the trimmed V and J ends, which lost 0 bases and 1 base, there was a span of 7 bases. The germline gives CDR1 LGHNA, CDR2 YSLEER. CDR3 nucleotide sequence: TGCGCCAGCAGCCAAGATAAGGGAAGCAATCAGCCCCAGCATTTT. Translating gives CASSQDKGSNQPQHF.

The rearrangement links TRBV14 to TRBJ2-1; the D is unclear. The CDR3 extends over 13 amino acids. With 0 bases removed from V and 4 bases from J, the gap between germline ends came to 4 bases. Germline CDR1 and CDR2: SGHDN and FVKESK. CDR3 DNA sequence: TGTGCCAGCAGCCAAGAGATGTACAATGAGCAGTTCTTC. Residues: CASSQEMYNEQFF.

The chain is built from TRBV19 and TRBJ2-1, with TRBD2 as a possible D gene (5 bases). The CDR3 spans 12 residues. Germline values: CDR1 LNHDA, CDR2 SQIVND (reference sequence). Between the trimmed V and J ends, which lost 3 bases and 10 bases, there was a span of 10 bases. As DNA, the CDR3 is TGTGCCAGTAGTATTGCGGGCGGGGAGCAGTTCTTC. It encodes CASSIAGGEQFF.

V gene TRBV27 combines with J gene TRBJ2-7, with no clear D. The CDR3 loop spans 13 amino acids. With 3 bases removed from V and 0 bases from J, the gap between germline ends came to 6 bases. From germline, CDR1 is MNHEY and CDR2 SMNVEV (reference sequence). The CDR3 region has the DNA TGTGCCAGCAGTTTTCTCAGCTCCTACGAGCAGTACTTC. It specifies CASSFLSSYEQYF.

The chain joins TRBV30 to TRBJ1-5; D is unclear. The V and J ends lost 1 base and 3 bases respectively, with 10 bases between them. The length of the CDR3 is 14 residues. CDR1 is GTSNPN and CDR2 is SVGIG in the germline V gene (reference sequence). The CDR3 loop is CAWSGVSHNQPQHF. The CDR3 coding sequence is TGTGCCTGGAGTGGTGTCAGCCACAATCAGCCCCAGCATTTT.

This clone came up once. CDR3 in amino acids: CASSPRTGYNEQFF. CDR3 DNA: TGTGCCAGCAGCCCAAGGACAGGCTACAATGAGCAGTTCTTC. The V call is TRBV5-3, the J call TRBJ2-1; 7 bases map to TRBD1. TRBV5-3 is assigned to the ORF class and has an uncertain function. The CDR3 runs to 14 residues. Germline trimming cut 8 bases from V and 3 bases from J; bases unmatched to any gene: 8.

This clone was detected only once. CDR3 in DNA: TGTGCCAGCAGCTTAACTCCGGGCGTCCATGAGCAGTTCTTC. Protein: CASSLTPGVHEQFF. The chain joins TRBV7-3 to TRBJ2-1, with unresolved D. Trimming removed 0 bases from V and 8 bases from J, with 11 bases in between. CDR3 size: 14 residues. Germline V lookup: CDR1 SGHTA, CDR2 FQGTGA.

CDR3: CASSLDWGYEQYF. The CDR3 region has the DNA TGCGCCAGCAGCTTGGATTGGGGGTACGAGCAGTACTTC. The chain carries TRBV5-1 and TRBJ2-7; D tentatively reads TRBD1 or TRBD2 (5 bases each). Per germline, CDR1 SGHRS and CDR2 YFSETQ. This CDR3 comprises 13 residues. V shed 0 bases and J shed 4 bases, with 8 bases lying between them. The variable domain in full, completed from reference TRBV5-1 and TRBJ2-7, reads KAGVTQTPRYLIKTRGQQVTLSCSPISGHRSVSWYQQTPGQGLQFLFEYFSETQRNKGNFPGRFSGRQFSNSRSEMNVSTLELGDSALYLCASSLDWGYEQYFGPGTRLTVT.

The V call is TRBV5-1, the J call TRBJ2-5, with D tentatively TRBD1 or TRBD2 (5 bases each). CDR3 length equals 13 residues. With 0 bases removed from V and 3 bases from J, the gap between germline ends came to 6 bases. Germline-derived CDR1 and CDR2 are SGHRS and YFSETQ. The chain's CDR3 is CASSLVGEETQYF. In DNA, the CDR3 is TGCGCCAGCAGCTTGGTGGGGGAAGAGACCCAGTACTTC. The full variable domain, with the rest looked up from reference TRBV5-1 and TRBJ2-5, is KAGVTQTPRYLIKTRGQQVTLSCSPISGHRSVSWYQQTPGQGLQFLFEYFSETQRNKGNFPGRFSGRQFSNSRSEMNVSTLELGDSALYLCASSLVGEETQYFGPGTRLLVL.

This clone appeared a few times. V gene TRBV13 combines with J gene TRBJ1-1; possible D gene TRBD1, 5 bases. CDR3 size: 15 residues. V lost 0 bases, J lost 0 bases, and 8 bases lay in between. Germline CDR1 and CDR2: PRHDT and FYEKMQ (reference sequence). CDR3 amino acids: CASSLGLGLNTEAFF. The CDR3 coding sequence is TGTGCCAGCAGCTTAGGGCTGGGGCTGAACACTGAAGCTTTCTTT.

This sequence joins TRBV7-7 and TRBJ2-7; D possibly corresponds to TRBD1 (5 bases). Deletions cut 8 bases from V and 0 bases from J, with 20 bases between. Germline V gene lookup returns CDR1 SSHAT and CDR2 FNYEAQ (reference sequence). The CDR3 length is 16 residues. The CDR3 protein is CASLRPGNHFSYEQYF. The CDR3 coding sequence is TGTGCCAGCTTAAGGCCAGGGAATCACTTCTCCTACGAGCAGTACTTC.

The chain joins TRBV4-1 to TRBJ1-6, with unresolved D. Trimming took 0 bases from V and 11 from J, leaving 11 bases between them. Germline lookup yields CDR1 MGHRA and CDR2 YSYEKL. The CDR3 spans 14 residues. The CDR3 DNA is TGCGCCAGCAGCCAAGATCCCCGAGCAACACCCCTCCACTTT. Translated: CASSQDPRATPLHF.

This clone appeared once. The chain uses TRBV10-3 and TRBJ2-5, with TRBD1 matching over 7 bases. The CDR3 spans 15 residues. Looked up from germline, CDR1 is ENHRY and CDR2 is SYGVKD. Trimming at V came to 3 bases and at J to 5 bases, leaving 9 bases not matched to a gene. The DNA of the CDR3 is TGTGCCATCAGTGATCCCCCGACGACAGGGGAGACCCAGTACTTC. Protein product: CAISDPPTTGETQYF.